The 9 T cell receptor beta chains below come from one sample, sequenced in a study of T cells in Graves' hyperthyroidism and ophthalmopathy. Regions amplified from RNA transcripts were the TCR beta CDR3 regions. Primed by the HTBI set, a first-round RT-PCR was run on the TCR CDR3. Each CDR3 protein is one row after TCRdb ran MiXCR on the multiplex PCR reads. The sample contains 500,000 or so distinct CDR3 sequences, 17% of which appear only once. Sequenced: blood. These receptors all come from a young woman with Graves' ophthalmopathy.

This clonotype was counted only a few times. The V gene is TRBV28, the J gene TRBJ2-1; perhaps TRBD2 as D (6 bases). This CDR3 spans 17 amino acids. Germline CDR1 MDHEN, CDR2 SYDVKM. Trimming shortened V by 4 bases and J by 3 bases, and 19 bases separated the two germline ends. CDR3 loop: CASSSTWAGRRYNEQFF. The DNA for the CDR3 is TGTGCCAGCAGTTCCACGTGGGCTGGGAGGCGCTACAATGAGCAGTTCTTC.

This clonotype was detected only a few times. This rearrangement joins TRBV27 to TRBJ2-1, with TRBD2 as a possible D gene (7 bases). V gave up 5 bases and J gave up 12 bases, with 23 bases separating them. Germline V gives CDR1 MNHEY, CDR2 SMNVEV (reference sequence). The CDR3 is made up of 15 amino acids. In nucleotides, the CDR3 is TGTGCCAGCAGTCTCTTTGGGGGGGCCTCTTATCGGCAGTTCTTC. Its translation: CASSLFGGASYRQFF.

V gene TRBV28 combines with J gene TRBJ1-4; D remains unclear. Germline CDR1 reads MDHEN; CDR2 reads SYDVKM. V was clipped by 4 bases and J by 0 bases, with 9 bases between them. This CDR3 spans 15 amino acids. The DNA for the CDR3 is TGTGCCAGCAGTTCCCGAACAGCAACTAATGAAAAACTGTTTTTT. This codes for CASSSRTATNEKLFF. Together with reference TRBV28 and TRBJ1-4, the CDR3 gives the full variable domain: DVKVTQSSRYLVKRTGEKVFLECVQDMDHENMFWYRQDPGLGLRLIYFSYDVKMKEKGDIPEGYSVSREKKERFSLILESASTNQTSMYLCASSSRTATNEKLFFGSGTQLSVL.

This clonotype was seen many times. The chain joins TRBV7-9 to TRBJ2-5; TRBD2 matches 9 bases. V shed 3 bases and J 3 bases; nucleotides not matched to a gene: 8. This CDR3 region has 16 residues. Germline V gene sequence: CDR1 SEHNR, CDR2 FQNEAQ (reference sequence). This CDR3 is CASSFGTGLAEETQYF. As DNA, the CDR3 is TGTGCCAGCAGCTTCGGGACGGGACTAGCTGAAGAGACCCAGTACTTC.

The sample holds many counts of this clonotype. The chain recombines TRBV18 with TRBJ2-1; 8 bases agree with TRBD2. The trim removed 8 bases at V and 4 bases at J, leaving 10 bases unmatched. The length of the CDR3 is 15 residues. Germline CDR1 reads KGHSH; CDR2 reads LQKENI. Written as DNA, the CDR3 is TGTGCCAGCGCGGCGGAGGCTAGCGGGTACAATGAGCAGTTCTTC. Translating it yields CASAAEASGYNEQFF.

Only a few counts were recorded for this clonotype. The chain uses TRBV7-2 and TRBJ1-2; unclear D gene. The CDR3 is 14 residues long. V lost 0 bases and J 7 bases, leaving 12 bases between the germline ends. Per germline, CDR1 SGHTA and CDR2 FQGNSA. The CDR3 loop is CASSLALRSAGYTF. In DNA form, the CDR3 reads TGTGCCAGCAGCTTAGCACTTAGGTCTGCTGGCTACACCTTC.

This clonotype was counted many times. DNA of the CDR3: TGCAGTGCCGCAACTAGCCTTTTGGTCGATGAGCAGTTCTTC. Protein product: CSAATSLLVDEQFF. The chain uses TRBV20-1 and TRBJ2-1, with D tentatively TRBD2 (6 bases). Trimming took 6 bases from V and 8 from J, leaving 20 bases between them. CDR1 and CDR2 from the germline V gene are DFQATT and SNEGSKA (reference sequence). CDR3 length: 14 amino acids.

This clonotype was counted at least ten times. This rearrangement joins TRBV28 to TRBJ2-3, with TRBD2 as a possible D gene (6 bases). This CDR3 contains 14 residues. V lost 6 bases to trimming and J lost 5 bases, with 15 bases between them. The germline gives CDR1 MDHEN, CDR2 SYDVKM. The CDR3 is CASRKIAELDTQYF. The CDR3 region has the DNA TGTGCCAGCAGAAAAATAGCGGAATTAGATACGCAGTATTTT.

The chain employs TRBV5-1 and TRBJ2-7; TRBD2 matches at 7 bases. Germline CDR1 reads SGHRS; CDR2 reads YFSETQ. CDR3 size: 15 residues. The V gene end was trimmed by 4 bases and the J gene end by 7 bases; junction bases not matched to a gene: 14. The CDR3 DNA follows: TGCGCCAGCAGCCCTCTGGCGGGAGCTCTCGGGGAGCAGTACTTC. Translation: CASSPLAGALGEQYF.